This passage covers 29 T cell receptor beta chains from one sample sequenced in a study of blood T cell repertoires in COVID-19. TCRdb keeps only in-frame clones here, not all; method: immunoSEQ multiplex PCR. The table includes some 300,000 clones, over 75% detected once. Sequences were obtained from PBMCs or T cells enriched from blood (not recorded which). Receptors were obtained from a woman aged 35 to 49 who had recovered from COVID-19.

This chain connects TRBV3-1 (or the pseudogene TRBV3-2) to TRBJ1-2; D not resolved. CDR3 length: 16 residues. The V end lost 0 bases, the J end lost 6 bases, and 17 bases lay between the germline ends. Germline values: CDR1 LGHDT, CDR2 YNNKEL (reference sequence). The CDR3 region is CASSQELPAARHGYTF. CDR3 sequence (DNA): TGTGCCAGCAGCCAAGAACTCCCGGCCGCCAGGCATGGCTACACCTTC.

The chain employs TRBV10-2 and TRBJ2-7; 13 nucleotides agree with TRBD2. Unmatched junction bases numbered 0, after V lost 6 bases and J lost 1 base. This CDR3 has 14 amino acids. CDR1 WSHSY and CDR2 SAAADI come from the germline V gene. This CDR3 is CASRTSGGSYEQYF. Here the CDR3 DNA reads TGCGCCAGCAGGACTAGCGGGGGGTCCTACGAGCAGTACTTC.

This clone was seen only once. The V and J genes are TRBV30 and TRBJ2-2, with TRBD1 as a possible D gene (5 bases). Germline CDR1 is GTSNPN and CDR2 is SVGIG (reference sequence). The V end lost 0 bases, the J end lost 6 bases, and 8 bases lay between the germline ends. The CDR3 extends over 13 amino acids. CDR3 DNA sequence: TGTGCCTGGAGTGTACAGGTTTCCGGGGAGCTGTTTTTT. Translating it yields CAWSVQVSGELFF.

The chain couples TRBV19 to TRBJ1-5; the match to TRBD1 covers 9 bases. The J segment lost 6 bases and the V segment lost 4 bases, leaving 4 bases of the junction unmatched. CDR3 length equals 14 residues. Germline assignment: CDR1 LNHDA and CDR2 SQIVND (reference sequence). The DNA of the CDR3 is TGTGCCAGTAGTAGGGGACAGGGAGGTCAGCCCCAGCATTTT. Protein: CASSRGQGGQPQHF.

The V and J genes are TRBV29-1 and TRBJ1-5; D gene unclear. The CDR3 length is 14 residues. Looked up from germline, CDR1 is SQVTM and CDR2 is ANQGSEA. V lost 6 bases and J 1 base, leaving 13 bases between the germline ends. For the CDR3, the DNA is TGCAGCGTCTCGAGGCGGCAGAGCAATCAGCCCCAGCATTTT. This codes for CSVSRRQSNQPQHF.

The chain links TRBV6-1 to TRBJ1-4; D perhaps matches TRBD1 (5 bases). From germline, CDR1 is MNHNS and CDR2 SASEGT. Between the trimmed V and J ends, which lost 3 bases and 2 bases, there was a span of 13 bases. This CDR3 has 16 amino acids. The CDR3 loop reads CASSDPAGRTNEKLFF. CDR3 nucleotides: TGTGCCAGCAGTGACCCCGCAGGGAGGACTAATGAAAAACTGTTTTTT.

J is TRBJ1-2 and V is TRBV29-1, with D hard to call. Trimming stripped 5 bases from V and 6 bases from J, with 16 bases between. The CDR3 contains 13 residues. Germline V gene lookup returns CDR1 SQVTM and CDR2 ANQGSEA. CDR3 region: CSVSEGRSNGYTF. The CDR3 coding sequence is TGCAGCGTTTCGGAGGGCAGGTCGAATGGCTACACCTTC. The variable domain in full, completed from reference TRBV29-1 and TRBJ1-2, reads SAVISQKPSRDICQRGTSLTIQCQVDSQVTMMFWYRQQPGQSLTLIATANQGSEATYESGFVIDKFPISRPNLTFSTLTVSNMSPEDSSIYLCSVSEGRSNGYTFGSGTRLTVV.

The chain combines TRBV19 with TRBJ2-2; D is possibly TRBD1 (5 bases). The CDR3 is 14 amino acids. Trimming stripped 7 bases from V and 7 bases from J, with 16 bases between. CDR1 is LNHDA and CDR2 is SQIVND in the germline V gene (reference sequence). CDR3 region: CASTRQGINGELFF. CDR3 coding DNA: TGTGCCAGTACCCGTCAGGGCATCAACGGGGAGCTGTTTTTT.

The V gene is TRBV18, the J gene TRBJ1-1, with D maybe TRBD1 (6 bases). CDR3 length: 14 residues. V shed 5 bases and J shed 1 base, with 11 bases lying between them. CDR1 KGHSH and CDR2 LQKENI come from the germline V gene. The CDR3 here is CASSSSGQNTEAFF. DNA for the CDR3: TGTGCCAGCTCATCATCGGGACAGAACACTGAAGCTTTCTTT.

The chain carries TRBV2 and TRBJ2-7, with D perhaps matching TRBD2 (6 bases). Trimming pared 5 bases from V and 9 bases from J, leaving 23 bases between. Per the germline V gene, CDR1 is SNHLY and CDR2 is FYNNEI. The CDR3 is 15 residues long. For the CDR3, the DNA is TGTGCCAGCAGTCCGACACGGGACTCCCGCTCTGGGCAGTACTTC. This encodes CASSPTRDSRSGQYF.

The rearrangement uses TRBV7-3 and TRBJ2-3, with D unresolved. V lost 5 bases and J 0 bases, leaving 9 bases between the germline ends. The CDR3 sequence is 14 residues long. Germline loops: CDR1 SGHTA, CDR2 FQGTGA. CDR3 sequence reads: CASSPSRSTDTQYF. CDR3 sequence (DNA): TGTGCCAGCAGCCCCTCCAGAAGCACAGATACGCAGTATTTT.

The DNA for the CDR3 is TGTGCCAGCAGCCCCACTAGCGCAAAGCTCTCCTACGAGCAGTACTTC. It specifies CASSPTSAKLSYEQYF. This chain joins TRBV21-1 and TRBJ2-7; the DNA was not compared with TRBD2, the D call given in the table. TRBV21-1 is tagged as a pseudogene. This CDR3 is built from 16 residues.

CDR3 DNA: TGTGCCAGCAGCCAAGTAGGGGGGGCGGTCTTCGGCACAGATACGCAGTATTTT. Encoded protein: CASSQVGGAVFGTDTQYF. The chain links TRBV3-1 (or the pseudogene TRBV3-2) to TRBJ2-3; the D gene is possibly TRBD2 (7 bases). V lost 1 base and J lost 1, with 18 bases in between. The CDR3 has 18 residues. CDR1 and CDR2 from the germline V gene are LGHDT and YNNKEL (reference sequence).

The CDR3 coding sequence is TGCGCCAGCCGGAGAATCGGGCAAGAGACCCAGTACTTC. Protein sequence: CASRRIGQETQYF. The chain uses TRBV5-1 and TRBJ2-5, with unresolved D. Germline V CDR1 and CDR2: SGHRS, YFSETQ. V gave up 7 bases and J gave up 2 bases, with 12 bases separating them. The CDR3 is 13 residues long.

This clone appeared a single time. The CDR3 DNA reads TGTGCCACTTCACAGGGGGCTCGGGAGACCCAGTACTTC. It is translated as CATSQGARETQYF. V and J are TRBV25-1 and TRBJ2-5; 9 bases are shared with TRBD1. J gave up 5 bases and V 10 bases, and 8 bases lay outside the gene matches. The CDR3 has 13 residues. The V gene's germline CDR1 is MGHDK and CDR2 SYGVNS.

In this sample, this clone turned up once. The chain uses TRBV12-2 and TRBJ1-6. TRBV12-2 is termed a pseudogene. The CDR3 has 17 amino acids. In DNA form, the CDR3 reads TGTGCAAGTCGCTCCCATGACTGGAGCTCCTATAATTCACCCCTCCACTTT. Its protein product is CASRSHDWSSYNSPLHF.

The V and J genes are TRBV3-1 (or the pseudogene TRBV3-2) and TRBJ2-7; D may be TRBD2 (6 bases). CDR1 LGHDT and CDR2 YNNKEL come from the germline V gene (reference sequence). Trimming took 4 bases from V and 3 from J, leaving 16 bases between them. The CDR3 covers 15 residues. For the CDR3, the DNA is TGTGCCAGCAGCCCTGGTGCGGGGTTGCGCTACGAGCAGTACTTC. Protein product: CASSPGAGLRYEQYF.

The rearrangement links TRBV7-9 to TRBJ1-5; no firm D call. V was pared by 2 bases and J by 9 bases, with 14 bases between. Germline V gives CDR1 SEHNR, CDR2 FQNEAQ (reference sequence). The CDR3 is 14 residues long. The CDR3 here is CASSLNSGLGPQHF. The CDR3 nucleotides read TGTGCCAGCAGCTTAAATTCGGGGTTGGGGCCCCAGCATTTT. The full variable domain, rest sourced from reference TRBV7-9 and TRBJ1-5, is DTGVSQNPRHKITKRGQNVTFRCDPISEHNRLYWYRQTLGQGPEFLTYFQNEAQLEKSRLLSDRFSAERPKGSFSTLEIQRTEQGDSAMYLCASSLNSGLGPQHFGDGTRLSIL.

The chain joins TRBV12-3 or TRBV12-4 to TRBJ1-1; D gene uncertain. There are 13 residues in the CDR3. V was shortened by 1 base and J by 1 base, with 4 bases between the two germline ends. CDR3 amino acids: CASSLGENTEAFF. The CDR3, as DNA: TGTGCCAGCAGTTTAGGCGAGAACACTGAAGCTTTCTTT.

This clone was counted only a few times. This chain links TRBV19 with TRBJ1-2; D gene uncertain. Trimming cost V 4 bases and J 7 bases, with 13 bases left between them. The CDR3 spans 13 residues. Germline V gene lookup returns CDR1 LNHDA and CDR2 SQIVND (reference sequence). This CDR3 is CASSTAAHGGYTF. CDR3 coding DNA: TGTGCCAGTAGTACGGCGGCTCACGGTGGCTACACCTTC. The whole variable domain, remainder taken from reference TRBV19 and TRBJ1-2, is DGGITQSPKYLFRKEGQNVTLSCEQNLNHDAMYWYRQDPGQGLRLIYYSQIVNDFQKGDIAEGYSVSREKKESFPLTVTSAQKNPTAFYLCASSTAAHGGYTFGSGTRLTVV.

J is TRBJ1-1 and V is TRBV5-4; tentative D call: TRBD1 (5 bases). This CDR3 has 13 residues. V dropped 7 bases and J dropped 7 bases, with 17 bases sitting between them. CDR1 is SGHNT and CDR2 is YYREEE in the germline V gene (reference sequence). The CDR3 region is CASHQAGMIEAFF. Here the CDR3 DNA reads TGTGCCAGCCACCAGGCAGGGATGATTGAAGCTTTCTTT.

The rearrangement joins TRBV7-3 to TRBJ2-2; 8 nucleotides align to TRBD1. The junction had 3 bases not matched to a gene; V was cut back by 5 bases and J by 4 bases. The CDR3 has 14 residues. The germline V gene has CDR1 SGHTA and CDR2 FQGTGA. The chain's CDR3 is CASSLTGATGELFF. In DNA, the CDR3 is TGTGCCAGCAGCCTGACAGGGGCCACCGGGGAGCTGTTTTTT.

The rearrangement joins TRBV7-9 to TRBJ1-1, with D unclear. CDR1 and CDR2 from the germline V gene are SEHNR and FQNEAQ (reference sequence). The germline V and J ends were trimmed by 3 bases and 5 bases, with 10 bases remaining between them. The CDR3 length is 13 residues. The DNA of the CDR3 is TGTGCCAGCAGCTTCCTCACAGAGACTGAAGCTTTCTTT. It encodes CASSFLTETEAFF.

The rearrangement joins TRBV13 to TRBJ2-7; 9 bases match TRBD2. The germline V gene has CDR1 PRHDT and CDR2 FYEKMQ (reference sequence). After removal of 4 bases from V and 3 bases from J, the junction contained 13 bases not matched to a gene. This CDR3 is 17 amino acids long. In nucleotides, the CDR3 is TGTGCCAGCAGCTCGGCCCGAAAAGCGGGAGGTGGCTACGAGCAGTACTTC. It specifies CASSSARKAGGGYEQYF.

The chain employs TRBV19 and TRBJ2-1; 8 bases fit TRBD2. Germline CDR1 is LNHDA and CDR2 is SQIVND (reference sequence). This CDR3 is built from 16 residues. The V segment lost 7 bases and the J segment 3 bases; nucleotides outside the gene matches: 11. The CDR3 DNA follows: TGTGCCAGTACCCCCCCGGGGGGGGCTGGCTACAATGAGCAGTTCTTC. Translated: CASTPPGGAGYNEQFF.

This chain links TRBV5-6 with TRBJ2-7; TRBD2 might be the D (5 bases). V lost 0 bases to trimming and J lost 5 bases, with 15 bases between them. This CDR3 contains 15 residues. Germline V gene data show CDR1 as SGHDT and CDR2 as YYEEEE. CDR3 coding DNA: TGTGCCAGCAGCTTGGTAACGGGAACCTTCAACGAGCAGTACTTC. This translates into CASSLVTGTFNEQYF. Variable domain in full (rest from reference TRBV5-6 and TRBJ2-7): DAGVTQSPTHLIKTRGQQVTLRCSPKSGHDTVSWYQQALGQGPQFIFQYYEEEERQRGNFPDRFSGHQFPNYSSELNVNALLLGDSALYLCASSLVTGTFNEQYFGPGTRLTVT.

This rearrangement joins TRBV18 to TRBJ1-3, with TRBD1 matching 7 bases. The germline V gene encodes CDR1 KGHSH and CDR2 LQKENI. CDR3 length: 15 residues. The junction had 2 bases not matched to a gene; V was cut back by 1 base and J by 2 bases. CDR3 in amino acids: CASSPQGQPGNTIYF. CDR3 in DNA: TGTGCCAGCTCACCACAGGGACAGCCTGGAAACACCATATATTTT.

In regard to this clone: One end of the junction varies from germline; a read error may be responsible. V gene TRBV10-3 combines with J gene TRBJ1-3; 7 bases fit TRBD1. The germline CDR1 and CDR2 sequences are ENHRY and SYGVKD. This CDR3 is built from 17 residues. CDR3 bases: TGTGCCATCAGCGAGTACCTCGACAGGGTCTCTGGAAACACCATATATTTT. Its translation: CAISEYLDRVSGNTIYF.

V is TRBV19 and J is TRBJ2-3, with TRBD1 as a possible D gene (6 bases). CDR3 length equals 14 residues. The germline V gene encodes CDR1 LNHDA and CDR2 SQIVND (reference sequence). V was trimmed by 0 bases and J by 6 bases, leaving 10 bases between them. This CDR3 reads CASSIEGTIDTQYF. The CDR3 nucleotides are TGTGCCAGTAGTATAGAGGGGACAATTGATACGCAGTATTTT.